The clone carrying this T cell receptor beta chain turned up a few times. With 5 bases removed from V and 2 bases from J, the gap between germline ends came to 12 bases. CDR1 is MNHEY, CDR2 SMNVEV, per germline (reference sequence). This CDR3 has 14 amino acids. The sample is drawn from a study of T-cell memory formation after mild COVID-19. 5'RACE primed from the constant segment yielded TCR alpha and TCR beta cDNA libraries bearing sample barcodes and UMIs. TCRdb re-called the 5' RACE reads with MiXCR, one entry per CDR3 protein. This table has hundreds of thousands of distinct CDR3 sequences, about a sixth appearing once.

The sample comprised PBMCs or a T cell subset sorted from them (not recorded which). The sequence came from a man aged 18 to 30 who had mild COVID-19 (a few samples of this study predate the infection). Cell type and time point are not known. The rearrangement uses TRBV27 and TRBJ1-2; D gene unclear. CDR3 bases: TGTGCCAGCAGTGACGCGCGTGGAAACTATGGCTACACCTTC. Protein: CASSDARGNYGYTF.